A single sample gave rise to the 29 T cell receptor beta chains below, sequenced in a study of blood T cell repertoires in COVID-19. The protocol was immunoSEQ multiplex PCR, while the TCRdb copy is restricted to in-frame clones and leaves out a portion. The sample lists 110,000 to 150,000 clones; 80% were seen once. The sequencing sample was made of peripheral blood. All receptors come from a woman aged 45-65 years with acute or convalescent COVID-19.

J is TRBJ1-6 and V is TRBV7-9; 8 bases are a match to TRBD1. The germline CDR1 and CDR2 sequences are SEHNR and FQNEAQ (reference sequence). This CDR3 contains 14 residues. V trimming: 10 bases; J trimming: 5 bases; junction bases outside the gene matches: 7. CDR3 in amino acids: CATRGQENNSPLHF. CDR3 bases: TGTGCCACCAGGGGGCAGGAGAATAATTCACCCCTCCACTTT.

The V call is TRBV3-1 (or the pseudogene TRBV3-2), the J call TRBJ1-1; no reliable D call. The CDR3 has 14 residues. Germline assignment: CDR1 LGHDT and CDR2 YNNKEL (reference sequence). V was clipped by 1 base and J by 2 bases, with 8 bases between them. The CDR3 here is CASSQGTENTEAFF. The CDR3 coding sequence is TGTGCCAGCAGCCAAGGAACAGAAAACACTGAAGCTTTCTTT.

On this clone itself: The sample has other DNA sequences that encode this CDR3 too. The V gene is TRBV7-9, the J gene TRBJ1-4; 7 positions match TRBD1. V was pared by 2 bases and J by 5 bases, with 5 bases of the junction left unmatched. From germline, CDR1 is SEHNR and CDR2 FQNEAQ (reference sequence). The CDR3 is 15 amino acids. CDR3 sequence (DNA): TGTGCCAGCAGCTTAAAAGACAGGGAGAATGAAAAACTGTTTTTT. This codes for CASSLKDRENEKLFF.

The J gene is TRBJ2-3, the V gene TRBV4-2, with TRBD2 identical over 16 bases. After removal of 3 bases from V and 4 bases from J, the junction contained 4 bases not matched to a gene. Germline CDR1 and CDR2: LGHNA and YNFKEQ. This CDR3 is built from 17 residues. In nucleotides, the CDR3 is TGTGCCAGCAGCCAGGGGACTAGCGGGGGGGGATCAGATACGCAGTATTTT. This codes for CASSQGTSGGGSDTQYF.

V and J are TRBV19 and TRBJ2-1; 7 bases are a match to TRBD1. V trimming: 4 bases; J trimming: 9 bases; junction bases outside the gene matches: 6. The CDR3 is 13 residues long. The V gene's germline CDR1 is LNHDA and CDR2 SQIVND (reference sequence). The CDR3 region has the DNA TGTGCCAGTAGTACCTCAGACAGGGCTGAGCAGTTCTTC. This codes for CASSTSDRAEQFF. The full variable domain, its missing parts supplied by reference TRBV19 and TRBJ2-1, is DGGITQSPKYLFRKEGQNVTLSCEQNLNHDAMYWYRQDPGQGLRLIYYSQIVNDFQKGDIAEGYSVSREKKESFPLTVTSAQKNPTAFYLCASSTSDRAEQFFGPGTRLTVL.

The chain uses TRBV4-3 and TRBJ1-6; D unresolved. This CDR3 is built from 15 residues. Germline assignment: CDR1 LGHNA and CDR2 YSLEER. V was pared by 0 bases and J by 9 bases, with 12 bases between. CDR3 sequence (DNA): TGCGCCAGCAGCCAAGATACGGGAGGTGGTTCACCCCTCCACTTT. Its protein is CASSQDTGGGSPLHF.

The gene calls are TRBV20-1 and TRBJ1-2; D gene unclear. The CDR3 totals 9 residues. Germline CDR1 DFQATT, CDR2 SNEGSKA (reference sequence). With 5 bases removed from V and 6 bases from J, the gap between germline ends came to 4 bases. This CDR3 reads CSALDGYTF. The CDR3 region has the DNA TGCAGTGCTTTAGATGGCTACACCTTC.

The rearrangement links TRBV6-5 to TRBJ1-6, with unresolved D. Per the germline V gene, CDR1 is MNHEY and CDR2 is SVGAGI. V shed 4 bases and J shed 8 bases, with 9 bases lying between them. The CDR3 loop spans 13 amino acids. CDR3 sequence (DNA): TGTGCCAGCAGTTGGAGGGTAGATTCACCCCTCCACTTT. It specifies CASSWRVDSPLHF.

The rearrangement uses TRBV4-2 and TRBJ2-2, with 8 nucleotides matching TRBD1. This CDR3 is 18 amino acids long. Germline V lookup: CDR1 LGHNA, CDR2 YNFKEQ. V was clipped by 5 bases and J by 6 bases; unmatched bases: 17. This CDR3 is CASSGSPGQVLKAGELFF. The DNA of the CDR3 is TGTGCCAGCAGCGGATCACCGGGACAGGTATTAAAGGCCGGGGAGCTGTTTTTT.

This clone was found once. The chain employs TRBV7-3 and TRBJ2-5; possible D gene TRBD2, 6 bases. The CDR3 sequence is 16 residues long. The ends were cut back, 4 bases at V and 1 base at J, with 16 bases in the middle. From germline, CDR1 is SGHTA and CDR2 FQGTGA. The chain's CDR3 is CASSSTGLPRQETQYF. The CDR3 DNA is TGTGCCAGCAGCTCGACTGGACTACCCCGCCAAGAGACCCAGTACTTC.

The genes are TRBV27 and TRBJ1-6, with D tentatively TRBD1 (5 bases). Germline CDR1 reads MNHEY; CDR2 reads SMNVEV (reference sequence). The germline V and J ends were trimmed by 7 bases and 8 bases, with 18 bases remaining between them. This CDR3 is 15 amino acids long. For the CDR3, the DNA is TGTGCCAGCACCCGCGCAGGGCAGGGCTATTCACCCCTCCACTTT. Translating gives CASTRAGQGYSPLHF.

This rearrangement joins TRBV2 to TRBJ1-5; D gene ambiguous. V lost 3 bases and J 2 bases, leaving 11 bases between the germline ends. The CDR3 sequence is 15 residues long. Germline assignment: CDR1 SNHLY and CDR2 FYNNEI. This chain's CDR3 is CASSDGGQGNQPQHF. CDR3 sequence (DNA): TGTGCCAGCAGTGACGGCGGGCAGGGCAATCAGCCCCAGCATTTT. Combining the CDR3 with reference TRBV2 and TRBJ1-5 gives the whole variable domain EPEVTQTPSHQVTQMGQEVILRCVPISNHLYFYWYRQILGQKVEFLVSFYNNEISEKSEIFDDQFSVERPDGSNFTLKIRSTKLEDSAMYFCASSDGGQGNQPQHFGDGTRLSIL.

V and J are TRBV3-1 (or the pseudogene TRBV3-2) and TRBJ1-1; D possibly corresponds to TRBD1 (5 bases). The ends were cut back, 3 bases at V and 3 bases at J, with 14 bases in the middle. Germline CDR1 is LGHDT and CDR2 is YNNKEL (reference sequence). This CDR3 contains 15 residues. CDR3 coding DNA: TGTGCCAGCAGCCATCGGGCAGGGTCAGACACTGAAGCTTTCTTT. Protein product: CASSHRAGSDTEAFF.

The chain has TRBV11-2 and TRBJ2-3; TRBD2 is a possible D gene (5 bases). Germline lookup yields CDR1 SGHAT and CDR2 FQNNGV. Trimming removed 5 bases from V and 2 bases from J, with 17 bases in between. The CDR3 has 16 residues. Here the CDR3 reads CASSLLPTGNTDTQYF. DNA for the CDR3: TGTGCCAGCAGCCTTCTCCCCACGGGGAACACAGATACGCAGTATTTT.

The V gene is TRBV7-7, the J gene TRBJ2-5; 14 nucleotides align to TRBD2. From germline, CDR1 is SSHAT and CDR2 FNYEAQ (reference sequence). The J segment lost 5 bases and the V segment lost 6 bases, leaving 11 bases of the junction unmatched. The CDR3 consists of 17 residues. The chain's CDR3 is CASRTPTSGGVWETQYF. CDR3 sequence (DNA): TGTGCCAGCAGGACTCCGACTAGCGGGGGGGTATGGGAGACCCAGTACTTC. The variable domain in full, completed from reference TRBV7-7 and TRBJ2-5, reads GAGVSQSPRYKVTKRGQDVTLRCDPISSHATLYWYQQALGQGPEFLTYFNYEAQPDKSGLPSDRFSAERPEGSISTLTIQRTEQRDSAMYRCASRTPTSGGVWETQYFGPGTRLLVL.

This clone was counted once. The genes are TRBV6-2 or TRBV6-3 and TRBJ1-6, with 8 bases identical to TRBD1. V lost 7 bases to trimming and J lost 9 bases; unmatched junction nucleotides: 8. The CDR3 loop spans 14 amino acids. Per germline, CDR1 MNHEY and CDR2 SVGEGT. CDR3: CASTPTGGASPLHF. The CDR3 DNA reads TGTGCCAGCACCCCTACAGGGGGGGCTTCACCCCTCCACTTT.

The V gene is TRBV11-2, the J gene TRBJ1-4; a possible D gene is TRBD1 (5 bases). The ends were cut back, 5 bases at V and 0 bases at J, with 22 bases in the middle. Germline CDR1 reads SGHAT; CDR2 reads FQNNGV. The CDR3 consists of 19 residues. As DNA, the CDR3 is TGTGCCAGCAGCGGAGTCAAGCAGGGCGAGACAGCAACTAATGAAAAACTGTTTTTT. Translating it yields CASSGVKQGETATNEKLFF.

The sample holds one count of this clone. The genes are TRBV29-1 and TRBJ2-1, with D maybe TRBD2 (6 bases). Germline values: CDR1 SQVTM, CDR2 ANQGSEA. The V end lost 4 bases, the J end lost 6 bases, and 10 bases lay between the germline ends. The CDR3 consists of 12 residues. The CDR3 nucleotides read TGCAGCGTTGGGAGGGTCCTCAATGAGCAGTTCTTC. As protein: CSVGRVLNEQFF.

The chain uses TRBV24-1 and TRBJ1-5; D possibly corresponds to TRBD1 (6 bases). CDR1 is KGHDR and CDR2 is SFDVKD in the germline V gene. This CDR3 is 14 amino acids long. The V end lost 5 bases, the J end lost 0 bases, and 7 bases lay between the germline ends. CDR3 protein: CATSGTASNQPQHF. The CDR3 DNA follows: TGTGCCACCAGTGGGACAGCTAGCAATCAGCCCCAGCATTTT.

On this clone itself: The junction and the germline gene differ at one end; a read error may be behind it. The chain combines TRBV27 with TRBJ1-2; 7 positions match TRBD1. The CDR3 extends over 13 amino acids. Germline-derived CDR1 and CDR2 are MNHEY and SMNVEV (reference sequence). CDR3 bases: TGTGCCAGCAGTTGGTCTAAGGGGGCCCGTATCTCCTTC. Translated: CASSWSKGARISF.

This clone was counted a single time. This chain connects TRBV4-3 to TRBJ2-6, with D perhaps matching TRBD2 (5 bases). Germline V gives CDR1 LGHNA, CDR2 YSLEER. Trimming cost V 3 bases and J 1 base, with 16 bases left between them. This CDR3 is 18 amino acids long. This chain's CDR3 is CASSQVAGTPSGANVLTF. CDR3 sequence (DNA): TGCGCCAGCAGCCAGGTGGCGGGTACGCCTTCTGGGGCCAACGTCCTGACTTTC.

The V and J genes are TRBV15 and TRBJ2-1; 10 bases agree with TRBD1. This CDR3 has 15 residues. The V gene end was trimmed by 5 bases and the J gene end by 4 bases; junction bases not matched to a gene: 5. In germline, CDR1 is LNHNV, CDR2 YYDKDF (reference sequence). The CDR3 loop is CATSAGTGDYNEQFF. The CDR3 nucleotides are TGTGCCACCAGCGCCGGGACAGGGGATTACAATGAGCAGTTCTTC.

This chain joins TRBV7-2 and TRBJ1-2, with 7 bases that match TRBD1. Per germline, CDR1 SGHTA and CDR2 FQGNSA. The J segment lost 2 bases and the V segment lost 5 bases, leaving 8 bases of the junction unmatched. The CDR3 extends over 15 amino acids. The CDR3 bases are TGTGCCAGCAGCCCCCGACAGGGATTGAACTATGGCTACACCTTC. This encodes CASSPRQGLNYGYTF.

The CDR3 coding sequence is TGTGCCAGCACAGGGGGATGGGGCTATGGCTACACCTTC. Translating gives CASTGGWGYGYTF. The gene calls are TRBV27 and TRBJ1-2; 7 nucleotides line up with TRBD1. Germline V lookup: CDR1 MNHEY, CDR2 SMNVEV (reference sequence). The CDR3 covers 13 residues. With V trimmed by 7 bases and J by 4 bases, 6 bases remained unmatched.

V is TRBV30 and J is TRBJ1-2; unclear D gene. V lost 3 bases and J 8 bases, leaving 16 bases between the germline ends. Germline CDR1 GTSNPN, CDR2 SVGIG (reference sequence). This CDR3 has 13 residues. The CDR3 DNA follows: TGTGCCTGGAGAACAGTCTCTCTATACGGCTACACCTTC. It is translated as CAWRTVSLYGYTF.

This clone was seen just once. J is TRBJ2-3 and V is TRBV27, with D possibly matching TRBD2 (6 bases). CDR1 and CDR2 (germline): MNHEY, SMNVEV (reference sequence). This CDR3 has 13 residues. Trimming removed 6 bases at V and 4 bases at J, with 11 bases between. The CDR3 DNA reads as TGTGCCAGCAGGGTAGGCGGGGCAGATACGCAGTATTTT. Protein product: CASRVGGADTQYF.

The chain uses TRBV28 and TRBJ1-2; TRBD1 is a possible D gene (5 bases). Germline V gene sequence: CDR1 MDHEN, CDR2 SYDVKM. The CDR3 covers 15 residues. V lost 7 bases to trimming and J lost 7 bases, with 22 bases between them. CDR3 in DNA: TGTGCCAGCACCCCTGGGGCAGGTGAGATGAGTGGCTACACCTTC. Translated: CASTPGAGEMSGYTF.

The chain carries TRBV13 and TRBJ2-1; TRBD2 matches 10 bases. Germline lookup yields CDR1 PRHDT and CDR2 FYEKMQ (reference sequence). Unmatched junction bases numbered 6, after V lost 4 bases and J lost 15 bases. The CDR3 spans 12 residues. CDR3 region: CASSSQRGGGFF. Written as DNA, the CDR3 is TGTGCCAGCAGCTCCCAGCGGGGGGGCGGGTTCTTC.

The rearrangement joins TRBV4-3 to TRBJ2-7; maybe TRBD2 (7 bases). Trimming left V 0 bases short and J 2 bases short, with 14 bases between. From germline, CDR1 is LGHNA and CDR2 YSLEER. CDR3 size: 16 residues. The chain's CDR3 is CASSQDLGGAPYEQYF. The DNA for the CDR3 is TGCGCCAGCAGCCAAGATCTAGGGGGGGCCCCCTACGAGCAGTACTTC.